The 7 T cell receptor beta chains given below trace back to one sample, sequenced in a study of T cell repertoires in cytomegalovirus infection. Their cognate antigens are unknown. A single record per CDR3 protein comes from TCRdb applying MiXCR to the reads. The data contain hundreds of thousands of distinct CDR3 sequences, about 33% of them singletons. The source was cultured PBMCs, collected from culture after CMV antigen stimulation. These TCRs come from a human donor in good health (CMV status not recorded). Some clones in this sample may be carry-over from other donors' samples.

This clonotype has more than one count but fewer than ten. V gene TRBV12-3 or TRBV12-4 combines with J gene TRBJ1-2; 11 bases are a match to TRBD1. Germline trimming cut 0 bases from V and 4 bases from J; bases unmatched to any gene: 7. There are 17 residues in the CDR3. This CDR3 is CASSLALGQGVVYGYTF. CDR3 DNA sequence: TGTGCCAGCAGTTTAGCGCTGGGACAGGGGGTGGTCTATGGCTACACCTTC.

There are a few counts of this clonotype. CDR3 residues: CASSLSTSPWGELFF. Here the CDR3 DNA reads TGTGCCAGCAGTTTATCGACTTCGCCGTGGGGGGAGCTGTTTTTT. This sequence joins TRBV27 and TRBJ2-2, with D uncertain. Per germline, CDR1 MNHEY and CDR2 SMNVEV (reference sequence). This CDR3 is 15 amino acids long. The V gene lost 0 bases and the J gene lost 8 bases, with 13 bases spanning the gap.

CDR3 region: CASSQDLPGGSDTQYF. The CDR3 DNA reads TGCGCCAGCAGCCAAGATCTACCGGGAGGGTCAGATACGCAGTATTTT. The chain is built from TRBV4-3 and TRBJ2-3; TRBD2 matches 8 bases. The J segment lost 4 bases and the V segment lost 0 bases, leaving 6 bases of the junction unmatched. CDR1 LGHNA and CDR2 YSLEER come from the germline V gene. CDR3 length: 16 amino acids.

This chain uses TRBV7-2 with TRBJ2-7; 7 bases are a match to TRBD2. CDR1 is SGHTA, CDR2 FQGNSA, per germline. The CDR3 length is 15 residues. J gave up 6 bases and V 2 bases, and 10 bases lay outside the gene matches. The CDR3 region is CASSLSGGRGAEQYF. The CDR3 coding sequence is TGTGCCAGCAGCTTAAGTGGTGGGAGGGGCGCCGAGCAGTACTTC.

The genes are TRBV7-9 and TRBJ2-4, with TRBD1 identical over 9 bases. Per germline, CDR1 SEHNR and CDR2 FQNEAQ (reference sequence). This CDR3 comprises 15 residues. The ends lost 5 bases at V and 8 bases at J; junction bases unmatched: 10. In DNA form, the CDR3 reads TGTGCCAGCAGCGGTCCCCGGGACAGGGAGGACATTCAGTACTTC. Protein sequence: CASSGPRDREDIQYF.

This clonotype was picked up many times. This sequence joins TRBV28 and TRBJ1-5; D not resolved. V was clipped by 4 bases and J by 1 base, with 8 bases between them. The CDR3 runs to 14 residues. Germline V gives CDR1 MDHEN, CDR2 SYDVKM. CDR3 protein: CASSYSTSNQPQHF. In DNA form, the CDR3 reads TGTGCCAGCAGTTATTCCACCAGCAATCAGCCCCAGCATTTT.

V and J are TRBV27 and TRBJ2-1; 13 bases fit TRBD2. This CDR3 comprises 15 residues. V dropped 6 bases and J dropped 7; count of bases not matched to a gene: 6. Per germline, CDR1 MNHEY and CDR2 SMNVEV (reference sequence). The CDR3 bases are TGTGCCAGCAGGGGGACTAGCGGGACTGGGAATGAGCAGTTCTTC. Protein sequence: CASRGTSGTGNEQFF.